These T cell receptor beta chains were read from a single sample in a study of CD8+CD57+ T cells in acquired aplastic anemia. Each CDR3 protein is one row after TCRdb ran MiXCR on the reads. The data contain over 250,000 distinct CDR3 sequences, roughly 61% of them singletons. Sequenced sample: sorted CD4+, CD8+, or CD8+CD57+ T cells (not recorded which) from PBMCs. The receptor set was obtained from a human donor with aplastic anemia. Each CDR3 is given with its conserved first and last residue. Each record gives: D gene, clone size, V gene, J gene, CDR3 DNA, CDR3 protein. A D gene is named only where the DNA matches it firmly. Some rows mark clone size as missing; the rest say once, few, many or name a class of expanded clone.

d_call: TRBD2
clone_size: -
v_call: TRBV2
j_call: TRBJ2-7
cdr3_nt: TGTGCCGGGGGCGGGGGGAGTTCCTACGAGCAGTACTTC
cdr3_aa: CAGGGGSSYEQYF

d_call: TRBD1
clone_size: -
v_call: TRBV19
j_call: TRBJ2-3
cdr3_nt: TGTGCCAGTAGTATACGAACAGGGGACACAGATACGCAGTATTTT
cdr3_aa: CASSIRTGDTDTQYF

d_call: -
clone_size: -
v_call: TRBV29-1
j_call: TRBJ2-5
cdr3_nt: TGCAGCGTTGGGAGTGAGACCCAGTACTTC
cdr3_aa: CSVGSETQYF

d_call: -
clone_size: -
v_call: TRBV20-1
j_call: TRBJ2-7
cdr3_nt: TGCAGTGCTAGTCGTCAGGCGACCTACGAGCAGTACTTC
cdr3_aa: CSASRQATYEQYF

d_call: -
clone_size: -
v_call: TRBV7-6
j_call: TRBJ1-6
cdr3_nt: TGTGCCAGCAGCTTAGGGAGGGAGAGCAATTCACCCCTCCACTTT
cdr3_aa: CASSLGRESNSPLHF

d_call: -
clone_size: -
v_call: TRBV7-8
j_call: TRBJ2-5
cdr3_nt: TGTGCCAGCAGCTTAATGGGTTTCGTAGAGACCCAGTACTTC
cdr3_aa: CASSLMGFVETQYF

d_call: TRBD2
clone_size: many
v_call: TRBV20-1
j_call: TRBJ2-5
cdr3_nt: TGCAGTGCTAGAGCCCCAACCCTAGCCTATACTAGCGGCGAAGAGACCCAGTACTTC
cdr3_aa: CSARAPTLAYTSGEETQYF

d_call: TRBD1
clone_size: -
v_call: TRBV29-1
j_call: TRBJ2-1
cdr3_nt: TGCAGCGTCTCCGGGACAGGGGGCCATGAGCAGTTCTTC
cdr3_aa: CSVSGTGGHEQFF

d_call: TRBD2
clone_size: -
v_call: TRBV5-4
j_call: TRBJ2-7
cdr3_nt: TGTGCCAGCAGCTGGGGACTAGCTTACGAGCAGTACTTC
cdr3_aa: CASSWGLAYEQYF

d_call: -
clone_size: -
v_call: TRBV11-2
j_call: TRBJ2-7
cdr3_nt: TGTGCCAGCAGCTTAGGGCCGGCGCTATACGAGCAGTACTTC
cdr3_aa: CASSLGPALYEQYF

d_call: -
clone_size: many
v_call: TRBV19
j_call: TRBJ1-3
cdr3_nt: TGTGCCAGTAGGGTCAGCTGGGCTGGATCCGGAAACACCATATATTTT
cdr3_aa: CASRVSWAGSGNTIYF

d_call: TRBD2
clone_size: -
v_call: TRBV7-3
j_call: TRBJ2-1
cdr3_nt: TGTGCCAGTGGGACTAGCGGGTCCAATGAGCAGTTCTTC
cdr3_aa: CASGTSGSNEQFF

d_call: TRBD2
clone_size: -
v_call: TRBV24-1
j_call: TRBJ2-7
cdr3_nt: TGTGCCACCAGTGATCACCACGGACTAGCGGGGCTCTACGAGCAGTACTTC
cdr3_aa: CATSDHHGLAGLYEQYF

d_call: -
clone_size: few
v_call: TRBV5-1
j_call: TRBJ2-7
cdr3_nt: TGCGCCAGCAGCTCCTACCCAGGCTCCTACGAGCAGTACTTC
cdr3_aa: CASSSYPGSYEQYF

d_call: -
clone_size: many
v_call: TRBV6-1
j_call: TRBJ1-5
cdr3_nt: TGTGCCAGCAGTGCCCGGACCGATCAGCCCCAGCATTTT
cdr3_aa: CASSARTDQPQHF

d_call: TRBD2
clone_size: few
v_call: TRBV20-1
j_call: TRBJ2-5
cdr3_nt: TGCAGTGCTTGGGAGGGAGAGACCCAGTACTTC
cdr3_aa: CSAWEGETQYF

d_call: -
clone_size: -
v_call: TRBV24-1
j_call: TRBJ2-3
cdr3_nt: TGTGCCACCAGTGAGACAGCGGGCAGCACAGATACGCAGTATTTT
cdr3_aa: CATSETAGSTDTQYF

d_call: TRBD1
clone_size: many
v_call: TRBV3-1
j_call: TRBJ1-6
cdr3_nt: TGTGCCAGCAGCCACGGGACAGTAAATAATTCACCCCTCCACTTT
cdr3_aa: CASSHGTVNNSPLHF

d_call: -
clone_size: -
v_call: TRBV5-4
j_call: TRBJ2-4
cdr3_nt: TGTGCCAGCAGCTTGGAGGCACAGCTAAACATTCAGTACTTC
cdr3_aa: CASSLEAQLNIQYF

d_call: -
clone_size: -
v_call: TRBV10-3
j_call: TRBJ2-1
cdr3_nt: TGTGCCATCAGTGAGGAAGTGGGGTATGAGCAGTTCTTC
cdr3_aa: CAISEEVGYEQFF

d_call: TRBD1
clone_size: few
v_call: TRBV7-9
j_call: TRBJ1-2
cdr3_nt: TGTGCCAGCAGCTCGACAGGGTTGGTTGGCTACACCTTC
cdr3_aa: CASSSTGLVGYTF

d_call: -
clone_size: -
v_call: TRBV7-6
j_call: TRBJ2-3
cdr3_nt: TGTGCCAGCAGCTTAGGGGGGCAGGTAGATACGCAGTATTTT
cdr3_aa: CASSLGGQVDTQYF

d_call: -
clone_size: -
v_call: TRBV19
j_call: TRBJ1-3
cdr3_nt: TGTGCCAGTAGTATCGGAGGGTTAGGTGGAAACACCATATATTTT
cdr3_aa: CASSIGGLGGNTIYF

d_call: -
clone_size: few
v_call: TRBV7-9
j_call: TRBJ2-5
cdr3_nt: TGTGCCAGCGGGGGATACCAAGAGACCCAGTACTTC
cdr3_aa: CASGGYQETQYF

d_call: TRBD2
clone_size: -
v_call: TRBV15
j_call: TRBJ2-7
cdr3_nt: TGTGCCACCAGCAGAGAAGGACTAGCGGGGGGGCTCCTTCAGCACGAGCAGTACTTC
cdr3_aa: CATSREGLAGGLLQHEQYF

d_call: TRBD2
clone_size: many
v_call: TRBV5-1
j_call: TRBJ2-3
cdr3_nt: TGCGCCAGCAGCCCAGGGACTAGCGGGAGGACTAGCACAGATACGCAGTATTTT
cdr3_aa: CASSPGTSGRTSTDTQYF

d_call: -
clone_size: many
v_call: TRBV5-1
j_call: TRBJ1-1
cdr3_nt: TGCACCAGCAGCTTGGCCTCAGGGAACACTGAAGCTTTCTTT
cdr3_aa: CTSSLASGNTEAFF

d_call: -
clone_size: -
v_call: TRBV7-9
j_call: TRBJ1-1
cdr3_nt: TGTGCCAGCAGCAAACCTGGACCTGGCAAAGCTTTCTTT
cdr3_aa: CASSKPGPGKAFF

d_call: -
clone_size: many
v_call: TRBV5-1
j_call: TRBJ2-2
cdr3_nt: TGCGCCAGCAGCTTGGGCGTCAGCCCGAGGGACACCGGGGAGCTGTTTTTT
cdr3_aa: CASSLGVSPRDTGELFF

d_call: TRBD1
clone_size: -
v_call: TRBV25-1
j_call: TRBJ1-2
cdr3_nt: TGTGCCAGCAGGGCTCGGACAGGGGGCGCCGGTAACTATGGCTACACCTTC
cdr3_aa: CASRARTGGAGNYGYTF

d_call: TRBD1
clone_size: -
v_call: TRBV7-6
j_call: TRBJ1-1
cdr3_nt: TGTGCCAGCAGCCAGACAGGGGCCACTGAAGCTTTCTTT
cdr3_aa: CASSQTGATEAFF

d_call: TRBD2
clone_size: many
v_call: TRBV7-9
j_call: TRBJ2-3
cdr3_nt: TGTGCCAGCAGCTTTCTAGCGGGAGGTGGAGATACGCAGTATTTT
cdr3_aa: CASSFLAGGGDTQYF

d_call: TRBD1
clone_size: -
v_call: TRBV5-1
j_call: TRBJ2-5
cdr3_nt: TGCGCCAGCAGCAGACAGGGGCAAGAGGCCCAGTACTTC
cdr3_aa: CASSRQGQEAQYF

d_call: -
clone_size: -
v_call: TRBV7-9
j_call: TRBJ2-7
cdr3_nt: TGTGCCAGCAGCGGCCCCCAGGGTCCGTACGAGCAGTACTTC
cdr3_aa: CASSGPQGPYEQYF

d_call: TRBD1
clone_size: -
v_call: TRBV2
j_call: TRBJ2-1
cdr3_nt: TGTGCCAGCAGTGAACTTCCGGGACAGGGGTCGCATTTC
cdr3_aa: CASSELPGQGSHF

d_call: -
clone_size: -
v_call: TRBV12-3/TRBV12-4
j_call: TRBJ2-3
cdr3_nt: TGTGCCAGCAGCCCCCGGGGCCCCGCCCCAGATGCGCAGTATTTT
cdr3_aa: CASSPRGPAPDAQYF

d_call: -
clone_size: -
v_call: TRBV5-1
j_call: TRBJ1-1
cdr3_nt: TGCGCCAGCAGGAAAGGACCGACTAAAGCTTTCTTT
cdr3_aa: CASRKGPTKAFF

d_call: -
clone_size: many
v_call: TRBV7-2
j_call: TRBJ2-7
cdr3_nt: TGTGCCAGCAGCAACTCCTACGAGCAGTACTTC
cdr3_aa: CASSNSYEQYF

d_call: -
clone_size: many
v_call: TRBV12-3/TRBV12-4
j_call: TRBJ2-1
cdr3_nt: TGTGCCAGCAGTTTACGGGACCACAATGAGCAGTTCTTC
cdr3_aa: CASSLRDHNEQFF

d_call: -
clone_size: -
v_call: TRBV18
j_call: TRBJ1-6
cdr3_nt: TGTGCCAGCTCACCCCTCGGACAGTCTAATTCACCCCTCCACTTT
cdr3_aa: CASSPLGQSNSPLHF

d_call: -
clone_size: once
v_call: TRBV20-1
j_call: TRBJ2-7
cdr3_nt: TGCAGTGCTAGCTATTCGGGACAAGGACGGGGCTACGAGCAGTACTTC
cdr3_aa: CSASYSGQGRGYEQYF

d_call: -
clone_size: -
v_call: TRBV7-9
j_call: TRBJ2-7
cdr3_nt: TGTGCCAGCAGCCAAGGGGTCGCTTACTACGAGCAGTACTTC
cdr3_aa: CASSQGVAYYEQYF

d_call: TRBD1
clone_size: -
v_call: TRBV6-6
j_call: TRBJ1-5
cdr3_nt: TGTGCCAGCAGCACGACAGGGTCGGGCCCCCAGCATTTT
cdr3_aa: CASSTTGSGPQHF

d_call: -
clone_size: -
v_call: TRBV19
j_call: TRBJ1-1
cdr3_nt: TGTGCCAGTACCCCTAAAGCAGGACTTGAAGCTTTCTTT
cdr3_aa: CASTPKAGLEAFF

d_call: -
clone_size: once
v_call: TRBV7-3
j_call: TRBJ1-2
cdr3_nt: TGTGCCAGCAGCCGCAGGGCAGGGCGAGGGGGCTACACCTTC
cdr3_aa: CASSRRAGRGGYTF

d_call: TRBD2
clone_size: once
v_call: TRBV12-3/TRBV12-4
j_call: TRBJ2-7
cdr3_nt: TGTGCCAGTGGGGAGGGGCAGGGATACAATGAGCAGTACTTC
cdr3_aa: CASGEGQGYNEQYF

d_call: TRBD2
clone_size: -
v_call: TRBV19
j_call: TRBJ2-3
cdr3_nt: TGTGCCAGTAGTATAGTCCCTAGCGGGAGGGCCTCAGATACGCAGTATTTT
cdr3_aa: CASSIVPSGRASDTQYF

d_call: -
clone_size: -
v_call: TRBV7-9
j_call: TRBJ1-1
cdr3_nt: TGTGCCAGCTCACCACGACCGCCGGGGAACACTGAAGCTTTCTTT
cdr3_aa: CASSPRPPGNTEAFF

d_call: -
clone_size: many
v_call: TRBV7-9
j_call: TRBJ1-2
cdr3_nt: TGTGCCAGCAGCCCAGCGGGTTGGAGTGATGGCTACACCTTC
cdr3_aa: CASSPAGWSDGYTF